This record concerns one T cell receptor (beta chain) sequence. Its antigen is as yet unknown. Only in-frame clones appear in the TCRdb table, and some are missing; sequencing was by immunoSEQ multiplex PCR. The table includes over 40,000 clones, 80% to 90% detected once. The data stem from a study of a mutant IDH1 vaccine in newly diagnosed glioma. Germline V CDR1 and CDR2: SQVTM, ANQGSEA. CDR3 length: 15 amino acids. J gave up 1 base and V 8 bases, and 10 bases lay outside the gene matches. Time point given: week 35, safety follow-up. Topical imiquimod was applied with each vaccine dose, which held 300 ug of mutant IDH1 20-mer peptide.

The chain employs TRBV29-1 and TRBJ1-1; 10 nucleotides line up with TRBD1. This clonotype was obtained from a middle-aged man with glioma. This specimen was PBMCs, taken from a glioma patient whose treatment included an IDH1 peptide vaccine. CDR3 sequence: CSTAGDRGKNTEAFF. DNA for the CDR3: TGCAGCACGGCTGGGGACAGGGGAAAGAACACTGAAGCTTTCTTT.